This T cell receptor beta chain was captured by sequencing in a study of neurological immune-mediated disorders. Per germline, CDR1 DFQATT and CDR2 SNEGSKA (reference sequence). CDR3 length: 16 residues. TCRdb reprocessed the 5' RACE reads via MiXCR and lists one record per CDR3 protein. The table lists tens of thousands of distinct CDR3 sequences, under 4.5% of them singletons. This clonotype appeared many times. The junction shows a germline mismatch at one end, possibly a read error. The V gene is TRBV20-1, the J gene TRBJ1-5, with TRBD1 as a possible D gene (6 bases). The receptor was isolated from a woman in her 50s with multiple sclerosis. The sequenced sample was PBMCs. The CDR3 spells CSARRKSGAQNKTQNF. As DNA, the CDR3 is TGCAGTGCTAGGCGGAAATCAGGGGCGCAAAATAAGACCCAGAATTTT.